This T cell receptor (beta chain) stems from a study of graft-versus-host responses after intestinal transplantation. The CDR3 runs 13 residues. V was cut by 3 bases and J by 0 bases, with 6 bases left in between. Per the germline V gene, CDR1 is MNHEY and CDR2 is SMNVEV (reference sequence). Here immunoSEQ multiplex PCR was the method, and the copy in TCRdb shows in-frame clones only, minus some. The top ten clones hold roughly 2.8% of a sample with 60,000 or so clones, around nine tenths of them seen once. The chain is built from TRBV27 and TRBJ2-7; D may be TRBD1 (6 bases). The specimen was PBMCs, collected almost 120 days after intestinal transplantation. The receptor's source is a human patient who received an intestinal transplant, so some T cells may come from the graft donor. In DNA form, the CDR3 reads TGTGCCAGCAGTTTGGACAGCTCCTACGAGCAGTACTTC. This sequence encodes CASSLDSSYEQYF.